This T cell receptor beta chain emerged from a study of cytomegalovirus exposure and HLA in healthy donors. Study observations and caveats: As was reported, the classifier diagnosed cytomegalovirus status with high specificity and sensitivity.

The V end was cut by 8 bases, the J end by 0 bases, with 11 bases between. Germline assignment: CDR1 MNHEY and CDR2 SVGAGI. This CDR3 is 13 amino acids long. PCR used 60 Vbeta primers and 13 Jbeta primers. The assay was immunoSEQ multiplex PCR, and TCRdb's table has in-frame clones only and misses some. The sample carries some 190,000 clones, under 9.5% recorded once. Comments on this clone: Its antigen remains unidentified.

V and J are TRBV6-5 and TRBJ2-7; D possibly corresponds to TRBD2 (5 bases). The clonotype comes from a woman in her twenties or thirties in good health and CMV-seropositive. The sequenced sample consisted of PBMCs. CDR3 DNA sequence: TGTGCCAGCTTTGAGGGTCGCTCCTACGAGCAGTACTTC. Translated, it gives CASFEGRSYEQYF.